The 32 T cell receptor beta chains listed next were all sequenced from one sample in a study of shared clonotypes between healthy human individuals (TCRdb year 2020). Libraries were constructed by the immunoSEQ multiplex PCR assay. TCRdb provides this immuneACCESS table in a form limited to in-frame rearrangements. Some clones are lacking; in checked studies, under half of them reflect an unresolved V gene, and why the rest are absent is not known. The sample data list roughly 1 million clones, and 65% to 80% of these were observed just once. Roughly 1.4% of the sample lies in the top ten. The source material was memory CD4+ T cells sorted from blood. Interpreted using the paper, the cell subset or site label stands for: CD45RA-negative fraction. The receptors here all came from a man between 18 and 35 years old in good health.

This clone was found once. CDR3 sequence: CASSLLPGGRETQYF. The CDR3 DNA sequence: TGTGCCAGCAGCTTACTCCCCGGAGGGCGGGAGACCCAGTACTTC. This sequence joins TRBV13 and TRBJ2-5, with TRBD2 as a possible D gene (6 bases). Germline assignment: CDR1 PRHDT and CDR2 FYEKMQ (reference sequence). Trimming took off 2 bases at V and 5 bases at J, with 15 bases between the two ends. CDR3 length: 15 amino acids. Supplemented by reference TRBV13 and TRBJ2-5, the full variable domain reads AAGVIQSPRHLIKEKRETATLKCYPIPRHDTVYWYQQGPGQDPQFLISFYEKMQSDKGSIPDRFSAQQFSDYHSELNMSSLELGDSALYFCASSLLPGGRETQYFGPGTRLLVL.

The V and J genes are TRBV5-1 and TRBJ2-5; D call uncertain. V was pared by 1 base and J by 2 bases, with 6 bases between. The CDR3 extends over 13 amino acids. Looked up from germline, CDR1 is SGHRS and CDR2 is YFSETQ. This chain's CDR3 is CASSLNLQETQYF. In nucleotides, the CDR3 is TGCGCCAGCAGCTTGAATCTGCAAGAGACCCAGTACTTC.

V gene TRBV7-2 combines with J gene TRBJ2-5; 10 bases map to TRBD2. The CDR3 length is 16 residues. V lost 3 bases, J lost 4 bases, and 8 bases stayed unmatched. CDR1 is SGHTA, CDR2 FQGNSA, per germline. CDR3 bases: TGTGCCAGCAGCTTGTTAAGCGGGGGGGCTTTAGAGACCCAGTACTTC. This codes for CASSLLSGGALETQYF.

Of note for this clone: Germline is not matched at one junction end, which may reflect a read error. The V gene is TRBV10-3, the J gene TRBJ1-2; D gene ambiguous. The CDR3 loop spans 10 amino acids. The germline V gene encodes CDR1 ENHRY and CDR2 SYGVKD. CDR3 in amino acids: CASSYDGYTF. The CDR3 DNA reads as TGTGCCAGCAGTTACGATGGCTACACCTTC.

This chain joins TRBV6-5 and TRBJ1-4, with 9 bases aligning to TRBD1. CDR1 is MNHEY, CDR2 SVGAGI, per germline. The CDR3 has 15 residues. The J segment lost 7 bases and the V segment lost 2 bases, leaving 5 bases of the junction unmatched. The CDR3 protein is CASSYEGTGLEKLFF. As DNA, the CDR3 is TGTGCCAGCAGTTACGAGGGGACAGGGCTTGAAAAACTGTTTTTT.

Worth noting for this clone: This sample also contains other DNA sequences that code for the same CDR3. The chain couples TRBV10-1 to TRBJ1-1; no clear D gene. Trimming took 2 bases from V and 0 from J, leaving 4 bases between them. The germline V gene has CDR1 WNHNN and CDR2 SYGVQD (reference sequence). The CDR3 has 13 amino acids. The CDR3: CASSEGMNTEAFF. The DNA of the CDR3 is TGCGCCAGCAGTGAGGGGATGAACACTGAAGCTTTCTTT.

The gene calls are TRBV7-9 and TRBJ1-3; 7 bases line up with TRBD1. Germline CDR1 is SEHNR and CDR2 is FQNEAQ (reference sequence). There are 16 residues in the CDR3. The trim removed 4 bases at V and 0 bases at J, leaving 6 bases unmatched. CDR3 nucleotides: TGTGCCAGCAGCTCCAGACAGGGTAGCTCTGGAAACACCATATATTTT. This encodes CASSSRQGSSGNTIYF.

DNA of the CDR3: TGTGCCAGCAGCGTGGACGCACGCAATCAGCCCCAGCATTTT. Its translation is CASSVDARNQPQHF. The J gene is TRBJ1-5, the V gene TRBV27; D is uncertain. The length of the CDR3 is 14 residues. CDR1 and CDR2 from the germline V gene are MNHEY and SMNVEV (reference sequence). Trimming shortened V by 6 bases and J by 2 bases, and 11 bases separated the two germline ends.

The rearrangement links TRBV10-2 to TRBJ2-7; no firm D call. Trimming removed 6 bases at V and 3 bases at J, with 12 bases between. The germline gives CDR1 WSHSY, CDR2 SAAADI. CDR3 size: 13 residues. CDR3 sequence (DNA): TGCGCCAGCAGGAACGAAAAATTCTACGAGCAGTACTTC. Its translation is CASRNEKFYEQYF.

The genes are TRBV18 and TRBJ2-2, with 8 bases aligning to TRBD2. The CDR3 sequence is 16 residues long. Germline values: CDR1 KGHSH, CDR2 LQKENI. After removal of 2 bases from V and 3 bases from J, the junction contained 5 bases not matched to a gene. CDR3 nucleotide sequence: TGTGCCAGCTCACCATGGGCGCGGGAGGACACCGGGGAGCTGTTTTTT. It translates to CASSPWAREDTGELFF.

This clone occurred a few times. The V gene is TRBV9, the J gene TRBJ1-1; TRBD1 is a possible D gene (5 bases). Germline CDR1 and CDR2: SGDLS and YYNGEE. CDR3 length equals 13 residues. Deletions cut 0 bases from V and 3 bases from J, with 6 bases between. CDR3 sequence reads: CASSVVRDTEAFF. For the CDR3, the DNA is TGTGCCAGCAGCGTAGTCAGGGACACTGAAGCTTTCTTT.

The CDR3 loop is CASSQDLADLSEQYF. CDR3 in DNA: TGTGCCAGCAGCCAAGATCTAGCAGACCTGAGTGAGCAGTACTTC. This chain joins TRBV4-2 and TRBJ2-7; TRBD2 might be the D (5 bases). The germline CDR1 and CDR2 sequences are LGHNA and YNFKEQ. Trimming left V 0 bases short and J 7 bases short, with 16 bases between. The CDR3 runs 15 residues.

The gene calls are TRBV5-1 and TRBJ2-5; the match to TRBD2 covers 9 bases. Trimming removed 1 base from V and 5 bases from J; junction bases left unmatched: 9. Germline V gives CDR1 SGHRS, CDR2 YFSETQ. The CDR3 loop spans 16 amino acids. CDR3 DNA sequence: TGCGCCAGCAGCTTGAGGCCTAGCGGGGTGGCTGAGACCCAGTACTTC. Its protein product is CASSLRPSGVAETQYF.

This clone was counted a few times. Other DNA sequences in this sample translate to the same CDR3. The V and J genes are TRBV6-5 and TRBJ2-7; a possible D gene is TRBD2 (5 bases). CDR1 and CDR2 from the germline V gene are MNHEY and SVGAGI. The CDR3 covers 15 residues. V gave up 2 bases and J gave up 4 bases, with 15 bases separating them. The chain's CDR3 is CASSYGQAGSYEQYF. CDR3 nucleotides: TGTGCCAGCAGTTACGGCCAGGCGGGCTCATACGAGCAGTACTTC.

The chain is built from TRBV7-2 and TRBJ2-5; no firm D call. V lost 4 bases, J lost 4 bases, and 10 bases lay in between. The CDR3 is 13 residues long. CDR1 and CDR2 (germline): SGHTA, FQGNSA. As DNA, the CDR3 is TGTGCCAGCAGCTATTCGCTAGTAGAGACCCAGTACTTC. As protein: CASSYSLVETQYF.

This clone was picked up one time. Other DNA sequences from this sample encode an identical CDR3 as well. The chain links TRBV7-8 to TRBJ1-4; no clear D. The germline V gene encodes CDR1 SGHVS and CDR2 FQNEAQ. This CDR3 spans 14 amino acids. Between the trimmed V and J ends, which lost 6 bases and 0 bases, there was a span of 8 bases. For the CDR3, the DNA is TGTGCCAGCAGTCTAGAGACAACTAATGAAAAACTGTTTTTT. It specifies CASSLETTNEKLFF.

The V call is TRBV5-1, the J call TRBJ2-7; no clear D. Germline assignment: CDR1 SGHRS and CDR2 YFSETQ. Trimming removed 3 bases from V and 6 bases from J, with 4 bases in between. There are 10 residues in the CDR3. The CDR3 sequence is CASSWFEQYF. DNA for the CDR3: TGCGCCAGCAGCTGGTTCGAGCAGTACTTC.

There are a few counts of this clone. The rearrangement joins TRBV5-6 to TRBJ2-3; tentatively, D is TRBD1 (7 bases). Germline CDR1 reads SGHDT; CDR2 reads YYEEEE. Trimming removed 1 base at V and 6 bases at J, with 15 bases between. The CDR3 has 15 amino acids. CDR3 sequence: CASSLRRGPTDTQYF. The CDR3 nucleotides are TGTGCCAGCAGCTTGAGGAGGGGGCCAACGGATACGCAGTATTTT.

V and J are TRBV13 and TRBJ1-1, with D maybe TRBD1 (6 bases). This CDR3 region has 17 residues. The germline V and J ends were trimmed by 0 bases and 1 base, with 15 bases remaining between them. In germline, CDR1 is PRHDT, CDR2 FYEKMQ (reference sequence). The CDR3 DNA follows: TGTGCCAGCAGCTTAGGGTACAGGGAAACCGCGAACACTGAAGCTTTCTTT. It yields the protein CASSLGYRETANTEAFF.

The V call is TRBV6-1, the J call TRBJ1-5; D unclear. V dropped 1 base and J dropped 0 bases, with 13 bases sitting between them. This CDR3 has 17 residues. Germline values: CDR1 MNHNS, CDR2 SASEGT. The DNA of the CDR3 is TGTGCCAGCAGTGAAGGGGCAGGCACTTATAGCAATCAGCCCCAGCATTTT. Its protein product is CASSEGAGTYSNQPQHF.

The rearrangement links TRBV2 to TRBJ2-2, with 10 bases lining up with TRBD2. Losses at the gene ends were 4 bases for V and 4 bases for J; bases not matched to a gene: 6. Per the germline V gene, CDR1 is SNHLY and CDR2 is FYNNEI. The CDR3 covers 16 residues. The CDR3 region has the DNA TGTGCCAGCAGTGGTTCTAGCGGGGGAGGCACCGGGGAGCTGTTTTTT. It encodes CASSGSSGGGTGELFF.

The rearrangement uses TRBV15 and TRBJ2-7; 10 bases line up with TRBD1. V gave up 1 base and J gave up 5 bases; unmatched junction bases: 5. CDR3 length: 15 residues. The V gene's germline CDR1 is LNHNV and CDR2 YYDKDF (reference sequence). CDR3 sequence reads: CATSRGGTGVDEQYF. In DNA form, the CDR3 reads TGTGCCACCAGCAGAGGCGGGACAGGGGTGGACGAGCAGTACTTC.

The chain couples TRBV9 to TRBJ1-2; unclear D gene. CDR3 length equals 14 residues. CDR1 and CDR2 (germline): SGDLS, YYNGEE. Trimming removed 0 bases at V and 4 bases at J, with 10 bases between. CDR3 sequence (DNA): TGTGCCAGCAGCGTAGATGAGGGAGGCTATGGCTACACCTTC. It yields the protein CASSVDEGGYGYTF.

The rearrangement joins TRBV5-1 to TRBJ2-2; D unresolved. This CDR3 region has 15 residues. CDR1 and CDR2 (germline): SGHRS, YFSETQ. V gave up 5 bases and J gave up 5 bases, with 16 bases separating them. CDR3 loop: CASSRVVRGTGELFF. The CDR3 DNA reads as TGCGCCAGCAGTCGAGTGGTACGTGGGACCGGGGAGCTGTTTTTT. Filled out from reference TRBV5-1 and TRBJ2-2, the complete variable domain reads KAGVTQTPRYLIKTRGQQVTLSCSPISGHRSVSWYQQTPGQGLQFLFEYFSETQRNKGNFPGRFSGRQFSNSRSEMNVSTLELGDSALYLCASSRVVRGTGELFFGEGSRLTVL.

This clone was seen a few times. The chain joins TRBV30 to TRBJ1-2, with D hard to call. Trimming removed 0 bases at V and 14 bases at J, with 19 bases between. This CDR3 spans 13 amino acids. Germline V gives CDR1 GTSNPN, CDR2 SVGIG (reference sequence). The CDR3 loop reads CAWSVTLVAMLTF. DNA of the CDR3: TGTGCCTGGAGTGTAACTTTGGTGGCAATGCTAACCTTC.

The chain has TRBV19 and TRBJ1-2; 10 bases map to TRBD1. The CDR3 is made up of 15 amino acids. Germline trimming cut 6 bases from V and 4 bases from J; bases unmatched to any gene: 8. Germline CDR1 is LNHDA and CDR2 is SQIVND (reference sequence). The CDR3 coding sequence is TGTGCCAGTAGCAAGGACAGGGGGACTCGCTATGGCTACACCTTC. Translated: CASSKDRGTRYGYTF. The full variable domain, completed using reference TRBV19 and TRBJ1-2, is DGGITQSPKYLFRKEGQNVTLSCEQNLNHDAMYWYRQDPGQGLRLIYYSQIVNDFQKGDIAEGYSVSREKKESFPLTVTSAQKNPTAFYLCASSKDRGTRYGYTFGSGTRLTVV.

The rearrangement uses TRBV10-3 and TRBJ2-2, with 7 bases that match TRBD2. The germline gives CDR1 ENHRY, CDR2 SYGVKD. CDR3 length: 13 residues. J gave up 2 bases and V 6 bases, and 0 bases lay outside the gene matches. CDR3 sequence reads: CAIRTSNTGELFF. DNA of the CDR3: TGTGCCATCAGGACTAGCAACACCGGGGAGCTGTTTTTT.

This chain joins TRBV19 and TRBJ1-5; D might be TRBD1 (6 bases). The length of the CDR3 is 19 residues. Trimming shortened V by 3 bases and J by 4 bases, and 25 bases separated the two germline ends. Germline loops: CDR1 LNHDA, CDR2 SQIVND (reference sequence). The CDR3 is CASSIMTGYLGHHNQPQHF. For the CDR3, the DNA is TGTGCCAGTAGTATTATGACGGGTTACTTGGGACACCATAATCAGCCCCAGCATTTT.

The CDR3, as DNA: TGTGCCAGCAGCTTAGGAGGGGCAAAACCGTCCTACGAGCAGTACTTC. Amino acid sequence: CASSLGGAKPSYEQYF. The chain recombines TRBV11-2 with TRBJ2-7, with D tentatively TRBD1 or TRBD2 (5 bases each). V lost 1 base and J lost 1, with 14 bases in between. Germline CDR1 is SGHAT and CDR2 is FQNNGV. The CDR3 sequence is 16 residues long.

CDR3 sequence reads: CASSQDTQGAKDTQYF. The CDR3 DNA is TGTGCCAGCAGCCAAGATACGCAGGGGGCGAAAGATACGCAGTATTTT. This sequence joins TRBV4-2 and TRBJ2-3; 8 bases align to TRBD1. Germline CDR1 reads LGHNA; CDR2 reads YNFKEQ. Trimming took 0 bases from V and 5 from J; bases not matched to a gene: 7. The CDR3 extends over 16 amino acids.

The J gene is TRBJ1-2, the V gene TRBV7-8, with 7 bases lining up with TRBD1. The CDR3 is 15 amino acids. The ends lost 1 base at V and 7 bases at J; junction bases unmatched: 9. From germline, CDR1 is SGHVS and CDR2 FQNEAQ. CDR3 region: CASSLETGVLGGYTF. Written as DNA, the CDR3 is TGTGCCAGCAGCTTAGAAACAGGGGTACTGGGTGGCTACACCTTC.

The genes are TRBV6-5 and TRBJ1-6; a possible D gene is TRBD1 (6 bases). The CDR3 is 16 residues long. Looked up from germline, CDR1 is MNHEY and CDR2 is SVGAGI. Trimming removed 4 bases from V and 1 base from J, with 11 bases in between. The CDR3 loop reads CASSLQGRSYNSPLHF. The CDR3 region has the DNA TGTGCCAGCAGTTTACAGGGAAGGTCCTATAATTCACCCCTCCACTTT.